This is a list of T cell receptor beta chains from one sample in a study of early T cells in non-severe SARS-CoV-2 infection. TCRdb fed the 5' RACE reads into MiXCR, producing one record per CDR3 protein. This sample has about 34,000 distinct CDR3 sequences; over 5% occur once, and the top ten carry less than 10%. The specimen was whole blood. The receptors were gathered from an adult who was a healthcare worker with PCR-confirmed SARS-CoV-2 infection or an uninfected control (not recorded which). The CDR3 runs from the conserved cysteine through the conserved F or W.

cdr3_aa,v_call
CASSLATSGQETQYF,TRBV12-3/TRBV12-4
CSVTPANTGELFF,TRBV29-1
CASKYRGGETQYF,TRBV5-4
CASSIATSGGNEQFF,TRBV19
CASSETTGAPLHF,TRBV10-2
CATGSDTQYF,TRBV11-2
CASQGQNYGYTF,TRBV6-5
CASSYSSGEYNEQFF,TRBV6-5
CAISVRLAGDNEQFF,TRBV10-3
CSVVDPSSGANVLTF,TRBV29-1
CASSSSRENNEKLFF,TRBV27
CASSERYSPLHF,TRBV25-1
CASSVASGSYEQYF,TRBV9
CASSLGGLGAFF,TRBV7-9
CASSTGVGEQYF,TRBV6-6
CASSLDRTTTEAFF,TRBV5-1
CASSLRGLNEKLFF,TRBV7-2
CASSQGLSTEAFF,TRBV4-3
CASSRNSNQPQHF,TRBV6-2/TRBV6-3
CSVLDRGLSGANVLTF,TRBV29-1
CSVDSPSGANVLTF,TRBV29-1
CASSLVVETQYF,TRBV7-8
CSAYQGNLSPLHF,TRBV20-1
CATSTGGQPQHF,TRBV15
CASSQVTSGEETQYF,TRBV4-2
CASSSSGGSGTDTQYF,TRBV6-4
CSARDDGYEQYF,TRBV20-1
CASSGWTGGLYEQYF,TRBV28
CASSSYWDRGNQPQHF,TRBV28
CASGSDRVSPFHF,TRBV2
CASSSGTDTQYF,TRBV6-6
CASSSSPQPPVHEQYF,TRBV11-2
CASSHAGTGEQYF,TRBV3-1
CSARVITGGTEAFF,TRBV20-1
CASSPRTVIAKNIQYF,TRBV18
CSARDPGVLYNEQFF,TRBV20-1
CSARETVNSPLHF,TRBV20-1
CASSLEWAKNIQYF,TRBV5-1
CASSLGSGFYNEQFF,TRBV7-2
CASSRDAGLIGDEQFF,TRBV7-6
CASSWQGYGYTF,TRBV28
CASSIGSLGANVLTF,TRBV19
CASRVSNYGYTF,TRBV28
CASSLEGTYSTQYF,TRBV7-9
CASSLPGPHEQYF,TRBV12-3/TRBV12-4
CASSLGLDMVDYGYTF,TRBV5-1